The text below deals with one T cell receptor (beta chain). The data are from a study of shared clonotypes between healthy human individuals. Produced via immunoSEQ multiplex PCR; TCRdb's table is partial and in-frame only. The table has roughly 480,000 clones, around three quarters seen once. CDR1 and CDR2 (germline): SGHRS, YFSETQ. CDR3 length equals 14 residues. The trim removed 5 bases at V and 6 bases at J, leaving 9 bases unmatched. The V call is TRBV5-1, the J call TRBJ2-7, with TRBD1 matching 9 bases. The TCR sequence derives from a woman between 40 and 50 years old in good health. Some clones in this sample may be carry-over from other donors' samples. Sequenced material: PBMCs. The CDR3 region is CASRLQGAGFEQYF. The CDR3 DNA is TGCGCCAGCAGGTTACAGGGGGCAGGCTTCGAGCAGTACTTC.